These 16 T cell receptor beta chains originate from one sample sequenced in a study of beta chain features in type 1 diabetes. The sequenced template was cDNA made from the entire isolated RNA. The data were produced by immunoSEQ multiplex PCR, yet TCRdb's version contains in-frame clones alone and is incomplete. The data show around 300,000 clones, around 7.8% seen once. The sequenced material came from central memory CD4+ T cells from blood. The receptor source for this set is a woman between 18 and 29 years old in good health.

This clone has a handful of counts. V usage is TRBV19 and J usage is TRBJ2-6, with a possible D match to TRBD1 (6 bases). Trimming took off 8 bases at V and 0 bases at J, with 17 bases between the two ends. CDR3 length: 17 residues. The germline V gene encodes CDR1 LNHDA and CDR2 SQIVND (reference sequence). Here the CDR3 reads CASSKTQGFSGANVLTF. In DNA form, the CDR3 reads TGTGCCAGTTCGAAAACTCAGGGGTTCTCTGGGGCCAACGTCCTGACTTTC. Combining the CDR3 with reference TRBV19 and TRBJ2-6 gives the whole variable domain DGGITQSPKYLFRKEGQNVTLSCEQNLNHDAMYWYRQDPGQGLRLIYYSQIVNDFQKGDIAEGYSVSREKKESFPLTVTSAQKNPTAFYLCASSKTQGFSGANVLTFGAGSRLTVL.

This clone was recorded a few times. This could be a read error, since a much larger clone is one nucleotide away. Here the CDR3 reads CASSDRGTDTQYF. Written as DNA, the CDR3 is TGTGCCAGCAGCGACAGGGGCACAGATACGCAGTATTTT. The genes are TRBV5-4 and TRBJ2-3; 7 nucleotides match TRBD1. Germline V gives CDR1 SGHNT, CDR2 YYREEE (reference sequence). The CDR3 spans 13 residues. Losses at the gene ends were 4 bases for V and 1 base for J; bases not matched to a gene: 0.

This clone was seen a few times. The chain employs TRBV5-4 and TRBJ2-6; D remains unclear. V was cut by 3 bases and J by 1 base, with 14 bases left in between. The CDR3 extends over 17 amino acids. CDR1 is SGHNT and CDR2 is YYREEE in the germline V gene (reference sequence). The CDR3 here is CASSSLGWLSGANVLTF. CDR3 DNA sequence: TGTGCCAGCAGCTCTCTGGGGTGGTTGTCTGGGGCCAACGTCCTGACTTTC.

This clone was counted only a few times. The chain is built from TRBV7-3 and TRBJ2-2, with TRBD1 matching over 7 bases. The length of the CDR3 is 14 residues. In germline, CDR1 is SGHTA, CDR2 FQGTGA. V trimming: 5 bases; J trimming: 4 bases; junction bases outside the gene matches: 4. The CDR3 loop reads CASSRDRSTGELFF. CDR3 nucleotides: TGTGCCAGCAGCCGGGACAGATCCACCGGGGAGCTGTTTTTT.

This clone showed up many times. The chain is built from TRBV11-3 and TRBJ2-7; D perhaps matches TRBD2 (5 bases). This CDR3 comprises 16 residues. Germline-derived CDR1 and CDR2 are SGHNT and YENEEA. V was clipped by 2 bases and J by 1 base, with 15 bases between them. Here the CDR3 reads CASSLYRDYRSYEQYF. The CDR3 coding sequence is TGTGCCAGCAGCTTATATCGGGATTACAGATCCTACGAGCAGTACTTC.

J is TRBJ1-2 and V is TRBV2; no definite D call. CDR1 and CDR2 from the germline V gene are SNHLY and FYNNEI. The CDR3 has 12 amino acids. V dropped 4 bases and J dropped 5 bases, with 8 bases sitting between them. CDR3 coding DNA: TGTGCCAGCAGTGGGGATCGGTATGGCTACACCTTC. Its protein product is CASSGDRYGYTF. The whole variable domain, remainder taken from reference TRBV2 and TRBJ1-2, is EPEVTQTPSHQVTQMGQEVILRCVPISNHLYFYWYRQILGQKVEFLVSFYNNEISEKSEIFDDQFSVERPDGSNFTLKIRSTKLEDSAMYFCASSGDRYGYTFGSGTRLTVV.

J is TRBJ1-4 and V is TRBV4-3; 10 bases are a match to TRBD1. This CDR3 is built from 16 residues. After removal of 5 bases from V and 8 bases from J, the junction contained 11 bases not matched to a gene. Germline values: CDR1 LGHNA, CDR2 YSLEER. The CDR3 loop reads CASSSGQGLMNEKLFF. CDR3 DNA sequence: TGCGCCAGCAGCTCGGGACAGGGGCTAATGAACGAAAAACTGTTTTTT.

This chain's CDR3 is CSEGSSGGVGNEQFF. CDR3 DNA: TGCAGCGAGGGCTCTAGCGGGGGAGTAGGCAATGAGCAGTTCTTC. The genes are TRBV29-1 and TRBJ2-1; 10 positions match TRBD2. This CDR3 has 15 amino acids. The ends lost 7 bases at V and 6 bases at J; junction bases unmatched: 12. The V gene's germline CDR1 is SQVTM and CDR2 ANQGSEA.

The rearrangement uses TRBV18 and TRBJ2-1, with D unclear. Germline lookup yields CDR1 KGHSH and CDR2 LQKENI. CDR3 length equals 15 residues. V was trimmed by 0 bases and J by 1 base, leaving 7 bases between them. The CDR3: CASSPPGRSYNEQFF. CDR3 DNA sequence: TGTGCCAGCTCACCACCAGGCAGGTCCTACAATGAGCAGTTCTTC.

This chain joins TRBV6-1 and TRBJ2-3, with D unresolved. V was pared by 1 base and J by 0 bases, with 11 bases between. The CDR3 contains 16 residues. CDR1 and CDR2 from the germline V gene are MNHNS and SASEGT. CDR3 sequence: CASSEGLDTSTDTQYF. The CDR3 DNA sequence: TGTGCCAGCAGTGAAGGCCTAGACACTAGCACAGATACGCAGTATTTT.

The chain is built from TRBV20-1 and TRBJ2-7; D might be TRBD1 (6 bases). The CDR3 is 11 amino acids. CDR1 and CDR2 (germline): DFQATT, SNEGSKA (reference sequence). Trimming left V 7 bases short and J 4 bases short, with 11 bases between. The CDR3 here is CSGTDAYEQYF. In DNA form, the CDR3 reads TGCAGTGGGACAGACGCTTACGAGCAGTACTTC.

The chain has TRBV19 and TRBJ1-1, with D possibly TRBD1 on 6 matching bases. The CDR3 sequence is 16 residues long. Germline CDR1 LNHDA, CDR2 SQIVND (reference sequence). V lost 3 bases, J lost 4 bases, and 18 bases lay in between. CDR3 residues: CASSIGDGRRGTEAFF. As DNA, the CDR3 is TGTGCCAGTAGTATTGGGGACGGGCGCAGGGGCACTGAAGCTTTCTTT.

This clone was counted a few times. This chain uses TRBV5-4 with TRBJ1-3; possible D gene TRBD1, 6 bases. CDR3 length: 16 amino acids. Trimming stripped 3 bases from V and 3 bases from J, with 16 bases between. In germline, CDR1 is SGHNT, CDR2 YYREEE (reference sequence). The CDR3 here is CASSSTQRGYGNTIYF. CDR3 nucleotides: TGTGCCAGCAGCTCGACCCAAAGGGGGTATGGAAACACCATATATTTT.

This clone appeared a single time. The V gene is TRBV7-8, the J gene TRBJ2-1, with TRBD2 identical over 7 bases. Germline loops: CDR1 SGHVS, CDR2 FQNEAQ. V dropped 4 bases and J dropped 8; count of bases not matched to a gene: 5. This CDR3 spans 13 amino acids. DNA of the CDR3: TGTGCCAGCAGCTCCTCCCGGGAGGATGAGCAGTTCTTC. This codes for CASSSSREDEQFF. Based on the CDR3 plus reference TRBV7-8 and TRBJ2-1, the full variable domain is GAGVSQSPRYKVAKRGQDVALRCDPISGHVSLFWYQQALGQGPEFLTYFQNEAQLDKSGLPSDRFFAERPEGSVSTLKIQRTQQEDSAVYLCASSSSREDEQFFGPGTRLTVL.

About this clone: This CDR3 is also generated by other DNA sequences in the sample. The chain employs TRBV5-1 and TRBJ2-1; D unclear. The CDR3 loop spans 13 amino acids. V was trimmed by 0 bases and J by 6 bases, leaving 7 bases between them. Germline CDR1 is SGHRS and CDR2 is YFSETQ. This CDR3 is CASSLAGSNEQFF. In DNA form, the CDR3 reads TGCGCCAGCAGCTTGGCCGGGTCCAATGAGCAGTTCTTC.

This clone was counted a few times. The gene calls are TRBV7-8 and TRBJ2-5, with D perhaps being TRBD1 or TRBD2 (5 bases each). Trimming stripped 5 bases from V and 2 bases from J, with 15 bases between. CDR3 length: 15 amino acids. In germline, CDR1 is SGHVS, CDR2 FQNEAQ. CDR3 sequence (DNA): TGTGCCAGCAGCCCGAGGGGCTCTCGACAAGAGACCCAGTACTTC. Translated: CASSPRGSRQETQYF.